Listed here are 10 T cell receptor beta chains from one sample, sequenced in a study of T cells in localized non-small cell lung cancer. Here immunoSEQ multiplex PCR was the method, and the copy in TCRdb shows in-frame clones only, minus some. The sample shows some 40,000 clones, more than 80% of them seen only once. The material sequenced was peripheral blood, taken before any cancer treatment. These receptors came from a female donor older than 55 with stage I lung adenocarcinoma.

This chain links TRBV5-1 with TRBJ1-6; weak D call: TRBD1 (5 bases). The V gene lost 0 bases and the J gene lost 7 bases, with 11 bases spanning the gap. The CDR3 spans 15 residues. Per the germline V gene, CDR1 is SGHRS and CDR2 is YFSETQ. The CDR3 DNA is TGCGCCAGCAGCTTGGGAGACAGCCTGAATTCACCCCTCCACTTT. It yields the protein CASSLGDSLNSPLHF. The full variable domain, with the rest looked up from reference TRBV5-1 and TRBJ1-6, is KAGVTQTPRYLIKTRGQQVTLSCSPISGHRSVSWYQQTPGQGLQFLFEYFSETQRNKGNFPGRFSGRQFSNSRSEMNVSTLELGDSALYLCASSLGDSLNSPLHFGNGTRLTVT.

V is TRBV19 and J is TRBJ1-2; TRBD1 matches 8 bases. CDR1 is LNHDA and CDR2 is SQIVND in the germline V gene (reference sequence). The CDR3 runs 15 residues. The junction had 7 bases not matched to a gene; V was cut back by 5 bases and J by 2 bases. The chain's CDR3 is CASSPRTGRNYGYTF. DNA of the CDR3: TGTGCCAGTAGTCCCCGGACAGGGAGAAACTATGGCTACACCTTC.

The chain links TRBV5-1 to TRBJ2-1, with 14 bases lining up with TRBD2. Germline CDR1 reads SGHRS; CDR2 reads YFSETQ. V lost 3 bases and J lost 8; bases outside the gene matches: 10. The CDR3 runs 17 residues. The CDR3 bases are TGCGCCAGCAGCTCGCGGACTAGCGGGGGGCTTAGCGATGAGCAGTTCTTC. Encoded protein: CASSSRTSGGLSDEQFF.

CDR3 region: CASSVGRTGPSTNTEAFF. DNA for the CDR3: TGTGCCAGCAGCGTAGGAAGGACAGGGCCCTCTACGAACACTGAAGCTTTCTTT. The gene calls are TRBV9 and TRBJ1-1; 8 bases are a match to TRBD1. The length of the CDR3 is 18 residues. The V and J ends lost 0 bases and 1 base, in that order; junction bases with no gene match: 11. From germline, CDR1 is SGDLS and CDR2 YYNGEE. Complete variable domain (other parts from reference TRBV9 and TRBJ1-1): DSGVTQTPKHLITATGQRVTLRCSPRSGDLSVYWYQQSLDQGLQFLIQYYNGEERAKGNILERFSAQQFPDLHSELNLSSLELGDSALYFCASSVGRTGPSTNTEAFFGQGTRLTVV.

The CDR3 reads CASSRGQGDYGYTF. In DNA form, the CDR3 reads TGCGCCAGCAGCCGGGGACAGGGAGACTATGGCTACACCTTC. The rearrangement uses TRBV5-1 and TRBJ1-2, with TRBD1 matching over 9 bases. V lost 4 bases, J lost 3 bases, and 4 bases stayed unmatched. The CDR3 has 14 residues. Germline V CDR1 and CDR2: SGHRS, YFSETQ.

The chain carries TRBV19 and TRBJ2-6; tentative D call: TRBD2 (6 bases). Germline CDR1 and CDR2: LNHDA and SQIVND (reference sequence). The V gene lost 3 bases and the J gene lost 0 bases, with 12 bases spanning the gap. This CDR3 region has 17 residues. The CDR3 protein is CASSIRLGGSGANVLTF. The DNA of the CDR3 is TGTGCCAGTAGTATTAGACTGGGAGGCTCTGGGGCCAACGTCCTGACTTTC.

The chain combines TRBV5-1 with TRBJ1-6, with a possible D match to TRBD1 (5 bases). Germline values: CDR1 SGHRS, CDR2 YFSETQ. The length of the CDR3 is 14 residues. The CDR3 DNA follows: TGCGCAACTAGGCCGGGGGGAGGAGATTCACCCCTCCACTTT. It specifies CATRPGGGDSPLHF.

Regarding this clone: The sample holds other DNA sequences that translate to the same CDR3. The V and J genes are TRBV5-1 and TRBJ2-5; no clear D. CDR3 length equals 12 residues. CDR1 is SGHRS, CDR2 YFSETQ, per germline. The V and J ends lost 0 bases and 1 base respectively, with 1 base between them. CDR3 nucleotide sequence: TGCGCCAGCAGCTTGGGCCAAGAGACCCAGTACTTC. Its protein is CASSLGQETQYF.

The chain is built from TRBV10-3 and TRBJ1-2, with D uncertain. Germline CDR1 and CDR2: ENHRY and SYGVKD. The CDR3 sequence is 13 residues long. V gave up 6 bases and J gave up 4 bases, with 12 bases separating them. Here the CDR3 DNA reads TGTGCCATCAGCTATACAGAGCCCTATGGCTACACCTTC. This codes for CAISYTEPYGYTF.

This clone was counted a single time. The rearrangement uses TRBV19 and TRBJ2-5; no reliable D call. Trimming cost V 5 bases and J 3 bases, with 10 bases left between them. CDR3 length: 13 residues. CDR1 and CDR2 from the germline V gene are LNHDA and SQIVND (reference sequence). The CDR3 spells CASSWQQEETQYF. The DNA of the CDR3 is TGTGCCAGTAGTTGGCAGCAGGAAGAGACCCAGTACTTC.